The next 2 T cell receptor beta chains were all read from a single sample in a study of T-cell reconstitution after alpha-beta-depleted transplantation in children. Unique molecular identifiers featured in how the TCRbeta library was prepared. TCRdb analysed the PCR reads with MiXCR anew, one entry per CDR3 protein. The table shows some 200,000 distinct CDR3 sequences, with roughly 14% occurring only once. The source material was PBMCs from the stem cell graft donor, sampled from the stem cell graft. The origin of the receptors is a human donor who donated a stem cell graft to a child with acute lymphoblastic leukemia.

This clonotype showed up many times. This sequence joins TRBV10-3 and TRBJ1-1; 7 bases agree with TRBD1. Per the germline V gene, CDR1 is ENHRY and CDR2 is SYGVKD. Trimming took 7 bases from V and 3 from J; bases not matched to a gene: 8. The length of the CDR3 is 14 residues. The CDR3: CAINSDREYTEAFF. CDR3 in DNA: TGTGCCATCAACTCCGACAGGGAGTACACTGAAGCTTTCTTT.

This clonotype was seen many times. The chain has TRBV20-1 and TRBJ1-2; 9 bases map to TRBD1. Per germline, CDR1 DFQATT and CDR2 SNEGSKA (reference sequence). The CDR3 is 13 residues long. The trim removed 4 bases at V and 4 bases at J, leaving 4 bases unmatched. CDR3 sequence reads: CSANRGPSYGYTF. The CDR3 DNA sequence: TGCAGTGCTAACAGGGGGCCAAGCTATGGCTACACCTTC.